One and the same sample provided the 14 T cell receptor beta chains below, sequenced in a study of control samples from healthy donors and cancer patients (dated by TCRdb to about 2020). Library preparation was by the immunoSEQ multiplex PCR assay. TCRdb took this table from immuneACCESS and kept in-frame rearrangements with V and J called. Such tables lack part of the clones; where checked against another copy, unresolved V genes explain under half of the gap, and the rest is unexplained. The sample table contains 100,000 to 150,000 clones; only one count was recorded for about nine tenths of them. Together, the top ten hold approximately 2% of the sample. Sequencing was performed on blood. These receptors were collected from a woman in her forties or fifties in good health.

The rearrangement joins TRBV5-1 to TRBJ2-3, with TRBD1 matching over 8 bases. Trimming took 3 bases from V and 1 from J; bases not matched to a gene: 7. The CDR3 is 16 amino acids. Looked up from germline, CDR1 is SGHRS and CDR2 is YFSETQ. Here the CDR3 DNA reads TGCGCCAGCAGCTCATACCAACAGGGGGGCACAGATACGCAGTATTTT. Amino acids: CASSSYQQGGTDTQYF.

The chain links TRBV13 to TRBJ1-3; no firm D call. The CDR3 consists of 15 residues. Trimming took off 6 bases at V and 4 bases at J, with 16 bases between the two ends. The germline V gene encodes CDR1 PRHDT and CDR2 FYEKMQ (reference sequence). For the CDR3, the DNA is TGTGCCAGCAGTCCCGGCACCGCGGTGGGAAACACCATATATTTT. It yields the protein CASSPGTAVGNTIYF. Filled out from reference TRBV13 and TRBJ1-3, the complete variable domain reads AAGVIQSPRHLIKEKRETATLKCYPIPRHDTVYWYQQGPGQDPQFLISFYEKMQSDKGSIPDRFSAQQFSDYHSELNMSSLELGDSALYFCASSPGTAVGNTIYFGEGSWLTVV.

This clone was counted once. The rearrangement links TRBV5-1 to TRBJ1-4; 10 bases match TRBD1. The CDR3 extends over 15 amino acids. Germline V gene lookup returns CDR1 SGHRS and CDR2 YFSETQ. The V gene end was trimmed by 4 bases and the J gene end by 4 bases; junction bases not matched to a gene: 4. The DNA of the CDR3 is TGCGCCAGCAGCACTGGACAGGGGGGTAATGAAAAACTGTTTTTT. Translated: CASSTGQGGNEKLFF. Full variable domain (outside the CDR3, taken from reference TRBV5-1 and TRBJ1-4): KAGVTQTPRYLIKTRGQQVTLSCSPISGHRSVSWYQQTPGQGLQFLFEYFSETQRNKGNFPGRFSGRQFSNSRSEMNVSTLELGDSALYLCASSTGQGGNEKLFFGSGTQLSVL.

The CDR3: CASSGPSAGNTIYF. In nucleotides, the CDR3 is TGTGCCAGCAGCGGTCCGTCAGCTGGAAACACCATATATTTT. This chain links TRBV25-1 with TRBJ1-3; D remains ambiguous. This CDR3 is 14 amino acids long. V gave up 6 bases and J gave up 2 bases, with 11 bases separating them. Germline CDR1 is MGHDK and CDR2 is SYGVNS.

The chain has TRBV6-5 and TRBJ1-6; TRBD1 is a possible D gene (5 bases). With 6 bases removed from V and 10 bases from J, the gap between germline ends came to 16 bases. From germline, CDR1 is MNHEY and CDR2 SVGAGI. This CDR3 contains 14 residues. Here the CDR3 reads CASRGFGGVSPLHF. The CDR3 DNA is TGTGCCAGCAGGGGGTTCGGGGGGGTATCACCCCTCCACTTT.

The J gene is TRBJ1-2, the V gene TRBV29-1; D is undetermined. Germline loops: CDR1 SQVTM, CDR2 ANQGSEA. CDR3 size: 13 residues. Trimming removed 4 bases from V and 1 base from J, with 10 bases in between. As DNA, the CDR3 is TGCAGCGTTGCCGACAACCTTAACTATGGCTACACCTTC. Amino acid sequence: CSVADNLNYGYTF.

This clone has at least ten counts. The rearrangement uses TRBV7-9 and TRBJ1-6, with D possibly TRBD1 on 6 matching bases. Germline CDR1 SEHNR, CDR2 FQNEAQ (reference sequence). The CDR3 has 17 amino acids. The V end was cut by 5 bases, the J end by 0 bases, with 14 bases between. The CDR3 protein is CASSLWTASSYNSPLHF. DNA for the CDR3: TGTGCCAGCAGCCTCTGGACAGCCAGCTCCTATAATTCACCCCTCCACTTT.

This clone was counted between two and nine times. This chain links TRBV5-1 with TRBJ1-3; 7 positions agree with TRBD1. The length of the CDR3 is 17 residues. Germline CDR1 SGHRS, CDR2 YFSETQ. V shed 4 bases, J shed 2 bases, and the junction held 12 bases outside the gene matches. The CDR3 loop is CASSRTTGDDTGNTIYF. The CDR3 region has the DNA TGCGCCAGCAGCAGAACCACAGGGGACGACACTGGAAACACCATATATTTT.

This chain connects TRBV9 to TRBJ2-5; possible D gene TRBD2, 5 bases. The CDR3 consists of 14 residues. Germline V gene data show CDR1 as SGDLS and CDR2 as YYNGEE. Trimming stripped 0 bases from V and 1 base from J, with 7 bases between. The CDR3: CASSVVGGQETQYF. The CDR3 region has the DNA TGTGCCAGCAGCGTAGTAGGAGGCCAAGAGACCCAGTACTTC. The full variable domain, rest sourced from reference TRBV9 and TRBJ2-5, is DSGVTQTPKHLITATGQRVTLRCSPRSGDLSVYWYQQSLDQGLQFLIQYYNGEERAKGNILERFSAQQFPDLHSELNLSSLELGDSALYFCASSVVGGQETQYFGPGTRLLVL.

The chain is built from TRBV10-2 and TRBJ1-1; 8 positions match TRBD1. The CDR3 covers 15 residues. Trimming took 4 bases from V and 0 from J; bases not matched to a gene: 4. Germline lookup yields CDR1 WSHSY and CDR2 SAAADI. CDR3 amino acids: CASSGPDRVNTEAFF. The DNA for the CDR3 is TGCGCCAGCAGTGGCCCGGACAGGGTGAACACTGAAGCTTTCTTT.

The chain combines TRBV24-1 with TRBJ2-1; 14 bases align to TRBD2. V was pared by 3 bases and J by 8 bases, with 5 bases of the junction left unmatched. The CDR3 covers 16 residues. The germline V gene encodes CDR1 KGHDR and CDR2 SFDVKD. In nucleotides, the CDR3 is TGTGCCACCAGTGATCGGACTAGCGGGGGGCGCGATGAGCAGTTCTTC. Residues: CATSDRTSGGRDEQFF.

This clone was seen a few times. The rearrangement joins TRBV19 to TRBJ2-7, with 7 bases matching TRBD1. Germline values: CDR1 LNHDA, CDR2 SQIVND (reference sequence). The CDR3 has 14 residues. V dropped 5 bases and J dropped 2; count of bases not matched to a gene: 6. The CDR3 DNA is TGTGCCAGTAGTCGACAGGGTTCGGCCTACGAGCAGTACTTC. Translated, it gives CASSRQGSAYEQYF.

The chain carries TRBV28 and TRBJ1-2; D may be TRBD1 (6 bases). V was trimmed by 4 bases and J by 4 bases, leaving 19 bases between them. This CDR3 spans 16 amino acids. CDR1 is MDHEN, CDR2 SYDVKM, per germline. The CDR3 reads CASSSQPWTDIYGYTF. The CDR3 DNA reads as TGTGCCAGCAGTTCCCAACCTTGGACAGACATCTATGGCTACACCTTC.

This chain links TRBV18 with TRBJ2-1, with D uncertain. Trimming took off 3 bases at V and 10 bases at J, with 10 bases between the two ends. The germline V gene encodes CDR1 KGHSH and CDR2 LQKENI. The CDR3 has 12 amino acids. In nucleotides, the CDR3 is TGTGCCAGCTCACCTAGAAGCGAGGAGCAGTTCTTC. Translation: CASSPRSEEQFF.